This entry concerns a single T cell receptor (beta chain). Data came from immunoSEQ multiplex PCR; TCRdb stores just in-frame clones and leaves some out. Seen here are 20,000 to 25,000 clones, 75% to 90% observed once, and the top ten hold roughly 4.4%. This specimen belongs to a study of chemoradiotherapy in HPV16-positive cancers. V was shortened by 3 bases and J by 4 bases, with 14 bases between the two germline ends. The V gene's germline CDR1 is PRHDT and CDR2 FYEKMQ (reference sequence). There are 15 residues in the CDR3. Sequenced here: blood, sampled from a patient who underwent chemoradiotherapy. This clonotype was obtained from a human donor with HPV-associated anogenital cancer. The chain joins TRBV13 to TRBJ2-3; D uncertain. CDR3 DNA: TGTGCCAGCAGCTTTAAGCGACGACCCGCAGATACGCAGTATTTT. This codes for CASSFKRRPADTQYF.